This T cell receptor beta chain was retrieved from a study of blood T cell repertoires in COVID-19. Study overall: PBMCs, B-cell-depleted T cells, or T cells were the source of the cDNA or gDNA that made up the material.

Assay: immunoSEQ multiplex PCR; the TCRdb copy retains only in-frame clones and omits some. The sample has 200,000 to 300,000 clones; 85% to 90% are singletons. This CDR3 contains 17 residues. Germline assignment: CDR1 SGHDT and CDR2 YYEEEE. V was cut by 0 bases and J by 7 bases, with 22 bases left in between. The origin of this receptor is a woman aged 55-75 years with COVID-19, enrolled during active disease. The rearrangement joins TRBV5-6 to TRBJ1-2, with D perhaps matching TRBD1 (6 bases). The sample taken for sequencing was peripheral blood. The CDR3 sequence is CASSLVQRDKPHTGYTF. The CDR3 bases are TGTGCCAGCAGCTTGGTACAAAGGGACAAACCTCACACTGGCTACACCTTC.